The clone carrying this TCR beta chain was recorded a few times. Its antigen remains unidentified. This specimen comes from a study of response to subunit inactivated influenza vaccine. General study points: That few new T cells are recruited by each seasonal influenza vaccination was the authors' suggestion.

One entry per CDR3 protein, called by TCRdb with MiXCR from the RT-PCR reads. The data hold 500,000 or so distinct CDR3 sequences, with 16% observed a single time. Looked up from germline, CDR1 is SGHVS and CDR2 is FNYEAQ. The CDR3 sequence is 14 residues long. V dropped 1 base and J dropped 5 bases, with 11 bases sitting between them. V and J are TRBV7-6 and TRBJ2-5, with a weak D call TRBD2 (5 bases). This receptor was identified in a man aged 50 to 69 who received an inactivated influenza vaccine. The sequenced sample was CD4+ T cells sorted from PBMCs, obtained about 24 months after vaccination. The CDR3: CASSLEVGVETQYF. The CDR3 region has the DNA TGTGCCAGCAGCTTAGAAGTCGGGGTTGAGACCCAGTACTTC.